This TCR beta chain is drawn from a study of response to subunit inactivated influenza vaccine (dated by TCRdb to the late 2010s). Regarding the complete study: The study used deep quantitative T cell receptor repertoire profiling to track responses to a trivalent subunit inactivated influenza vaccine. Here is what the overall study found, with its caveats: The authors proposed that each seasonal influenza vaccination may bring in only a limited number of new T cells.

About this clonotype: Its recognized antigen is unknown. One base away there is no much larger clone; base qualities are not given.

Library preparation employed RT-PCR. The sample was run on an Illumina HiSeq 2500. TCRdb redid the processing of the public reads, applying fastp at Q25 and MiXCR, and retained in-frame beta chains. Under each unique CDR3 protein, matching rows form one entry showing the most common genes and DNA. This sample gives around 570,000 distinct CDR3 sequences in total; approximately 7.7% of them show up just once. The ten top clones hold approximately 13% of the sample. This clonotype originated in a man aged 50-75 years who received an inactivated influenza vaccine. Donor details come from another sample of the same person, matched by shared clones. This specimen was PBMCs from blood, taken around 25 months after vaccination.

The CDR3 protein: CASSSRGITTGELFF. The base sequence is TGCGCCAGTTCCTCTCGGGGGATTACAACCGGGGAGCTGTTTTTT. The chain is assembled from TRBV10-2 and TRBJ2-2, with TRBD2 perhaps the D gene, on 6 matching bases. Counted from cysteine to phenylalanine, this CDR3 has 15 amino acids. The entry retains the CDR3 DNA only, 45 bases that are in frame from base 1. The germline V gene specifies WSHSY as CDR1 and SAAADI as CDR2. A distance of 19 bases separates the germline ends of V and J, which lose 9 bases and 5 bases respectively.